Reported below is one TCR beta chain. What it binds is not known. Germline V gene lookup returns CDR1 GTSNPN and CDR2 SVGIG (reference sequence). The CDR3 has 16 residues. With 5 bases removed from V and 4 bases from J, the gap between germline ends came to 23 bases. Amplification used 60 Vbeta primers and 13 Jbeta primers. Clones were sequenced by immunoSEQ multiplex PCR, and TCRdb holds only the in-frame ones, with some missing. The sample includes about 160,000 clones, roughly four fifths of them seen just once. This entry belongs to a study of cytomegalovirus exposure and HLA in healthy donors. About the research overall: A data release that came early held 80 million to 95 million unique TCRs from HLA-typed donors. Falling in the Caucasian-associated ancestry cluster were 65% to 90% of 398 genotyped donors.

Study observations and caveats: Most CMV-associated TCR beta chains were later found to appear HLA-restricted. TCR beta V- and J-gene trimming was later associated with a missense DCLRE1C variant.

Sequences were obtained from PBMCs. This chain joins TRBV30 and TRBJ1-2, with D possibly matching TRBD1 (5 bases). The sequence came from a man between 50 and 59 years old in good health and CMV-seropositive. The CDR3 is CAWGVARGPTSYGYTF. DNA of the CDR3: TGTGCCTGGGGGGTCGCAAGGGGTCCAACTTCCTATGGCTACACCTTC. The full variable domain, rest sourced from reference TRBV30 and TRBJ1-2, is SQTIHQWPATLVQPVGSPLSLECTVEGTSNPNLYWYRQAAGRGLQLLFYSVGIGQISSEVPQNLSASRPQDRQFILSSKKLLLSDSGFYLCAWGVARGPTSYGYTFGSGTRLTVV.